The 14 T cell receptor beta chains given below trace back to one sample, sequenced in a study of technical replicates of blood from four donors. Sequenced by immunoSEQ multiplex PCR; TCRdb stores in-frame clones only, minus some. The data show tens of thousands of clones, about 98% seen once. Sequenced input: T cells isolated from PBMCs. Receptors originate from a human donor in good health.

CDR3 region: CASSPPSGAYEQYF. The CDR3 DNA sequence: TGTGCCAGCAGCCCCCCGAGCGGAGCCTACGAGCAGTACTTC. The gene calls are TRBV28 and TRBJ2-7; D is perhaps TRBD2 (5 bases). CDR3 size: 14 residues. Germline CDR1 reads MDHEN; CDR2 reads SYDVKM. Trimming shortened V by 6 bases and J by 2 bases, and 14 bases separated the two germline ends.

The chain joins TRBV5-4 to TRBJ1-6, with D possibly TRBD1 on 6 matching bases. The V gene lost 4 bases and the J gene lost 7 bases, with 12 bases spanning the gap. This CDR3 region has 14 residues. Germline CDR1 SGHNT, CDR2 YYREEE (reference sequence). Written as DNA, the CDR3 is TGTGCCAGCAGCGTGGACAGAACCAATTCACCCCTCCACTTT. It specifies CASSVDRTNSPLHF.

The gene calls are TRBV7-8 and TRBJ1-5; TRBD1 is a possible D gene (5 bases). CDR1 and CDR2 from the germline V gene are SGHVS and FQNEAQ. This CDR3 region has 16 residues. The V end was cut by 0 bases, the J end by 1 base, with 10 bases between. CDR3 protein: CASSLAQGTSNQPQHF. The CDR3 coding sequence is TGTGCCAGCAGCTTAGCGCAGGGTACGAGCAATCAGCCCCAGCATTTT.

The V gene is TRBV27, the J gene TRBJ2-1; D is unclear. Germline assignment: CDR1 MNHEY and CDR2 SMNVEV (reference sequence). CDR3 length equals 13 residues. The V and J ends lost 5 bases and 2 bases respectively, with 7 bases between them. CDR3 sequence: CASSTQPYNEQFF. The CDR3 bases are TGTGCCAGCAGTACACAGCCCTACAATGAGCAGTTCTTC.

The rearrangement links TRBV5-4 to TRBJ2-2; 9 bases line up with TRBD2. The CDR3 contains 16 residues. The ends lost 2 bases at V and 7 bases at J; junction bases unmatched: 9. Germline CDR1 is SGHNT and CDR2 is YYREEE (reference sequence). The CDR3 loop is CASSLGGGAGIGELFF. The CDR3, as DNA: TGTGCCAGCAGCTTAGGCGGGGGGGCCGGGATCGGGGAGCTGTTTTTT.

This chain links TRBV7-9 with TRBJ1-1, with 9 bases identical to TRBD1. The CDR3 covers 15 residues. CDR1 is SEHNR and CDR2 is FQNEAQ in the germline V gene (reference sequence). With 5 bases clipped from V and 7 bases from J, the junction kept 11 bases outside the gene matches. The CDR3 reads CASSNAQGASIEAFF. CDR3 sequence (DNA): TGTGCCAGCAGCAACGCACAGGGGGCGAGTATTGAAGCTTTCTTT.

V gene TRBV2 combines with J gene TRBJ1-2, with 8 bases lining up with TRBD1. The J segment lost 6 bases and the V segment lost 4 bases, leaving 4 bases of the junction unmatched. CDR3 length equals 13 residues. Per the germline V gene, CDR1 is SNHLY and CDR2 is FYNNEI. The CDR3 DNA reads TGTGCCAGCAGTGTGGACAGGGAGGATGGCTACACCTTC. Its protein is CASSVDREDGYTF.

The chain joins TRBV4-2 to TRBJ1-1; tentatively, D is TRBD1 (5 bases). Deletions cut 2 bases from V and 4 bases from J, with 17 bases between. This CDR3 has 16 residues. Germline CDR1 reads LGHNA; CDR2 reads YNFKEQ. CDR3 in amino acids: CASSQNRRVGGTEAFF. The CDR3 DNA sequence: TGTGCCAGCAGCCAAAACCGACGGGTCGGGGGCACTGAAGCTTTCTTT.

This chain links TRBV6-5 with TRBJ2-7, with a possible D match to TRBD2 (7 bases). This CDR3 is built from 16 residues. The V end was cut by 2 bases, the J end by 6 bases, with 20 bases between. Germline assignment: CDR1 MNHEY and CDR2 SVGAGI. The CDR3 sequence is CASSYGGSGGMSEQYF. CDR3 bases: TGTGCCAGCAGTTACGGCGGCTCGGGGGGCATGAGCGAGCAGTACTTC.

The chain has TRBV4-2 and TRBJ2-7, with 8 bases identical to TRBD1. The ends lost 4 bases at V and 5 bases at J; junction bases unmatched: 7. This CDR3 has 14 amino acids. The V gene's germline CDR1 is LGHNA and CDR2 YNFKEQ. The CDR3 DNA reads TGTGCCAGCAGCCGGGACAGGAATGCGGACGAGCAGTACTTC. Residues: CASSRDRNADEQYF.

The V and J genes are TRBV6-6 and TRBJ1-5; 9 nucleotides align to TRBD1. The germline CDR1 and CDR2 sequences are MNHNY and SVGAGI (reference sequence). CDR3 length: 14 residues. Trimming cost V 5 bases and J 7 bases; bases outside gene matches: 6. The CDR3 nucleotides read TGTGCCAGCAGTCCACAGGGGGCAGGGCAGCCCCAGCATTTT. Its protein is CASSPQGAGQPQHF.

The V call is TRBV2, the J call TRBJ2-3, with TRBD1 matching over 10 bases. In germline, CDR1 is SNHLY, CDR2 FYNNEI. The CDR3 loop spans 17 amino acids. V lost 2 bases, J lost 5 bases, and 10 bases stayed unmatched. In DNA form, the CDR3 reads TGTGCCAGCAGTGAATTATCGACAGGGGGCTGGGAAGATACGCAGTATTTT. Residues: CASSELSTGGWEDTQYF.

J is TRBJ2-7 and V is TRBV7-9; D remains unclear. Germline V gives CDR1 SEHNR, CDR2 FQNEAQ (reference sequence). The ends were cut back, 5 bases at V and 3 bases at J, with 11 bases in the middle. The CDR3 is 13 amino acids. CDR3 loop: CASSPIVGYEQYF. CDR3 coding DNA: TGTGCCAGCAGCCCAATCGTCGGCTACGAGCAGTACTTC.

V usage is TRBV27 and J usage is TRBJ1-2, with 11 bases that match TRBD1. CDR3 length equals 15 residues. The germline V gene has CDR1 MNHEY and CDR2 SMNVEV (reference sequence). The V segment lost 6 bases and the J segment 5 bases; nucleotides outside the gene matches: 8. The CDR3 spells CASSHGQGARYGYTF. As DNA, the CDR3 is TGTGCCAGCAGCCACGGACAGGGGGCTAGGTATGGCTACACCTTC.